This TCR beta chain is drawn from a study of blood T cell repertoires in COVID-19. Study-level information: There were acute and convalescent COVID-19 samples, and they came from the United States, Italy and Spain.

This CDR3 is built from 13 residues. How the authors handled the data: Amplification of reference gene primers provided the estimated nucleated cell counts. TCRdb keeps only in-frame clones here, not all; method: immunoSEQ multiplex PCR. V, J and clone size are those of that table, while D and trimming were read from the DNA. The table has over 150,000 clones, 85% to 90% seen once; the top ten hold 0.8% to 1%. This TCR came from a woman aged 18-35 years who had recovered from COVID-19. The genes are TRBV21-1 and TRBJ1-2. TRBV21-1 is classified as a pseudogene. Material: peripheral blood. CDR3 bases: TGTGCCAGCAGCGGGACTCCTTGGGGAGGCTACACCTTC. It yields the protein CASSGTPWGGYTF.